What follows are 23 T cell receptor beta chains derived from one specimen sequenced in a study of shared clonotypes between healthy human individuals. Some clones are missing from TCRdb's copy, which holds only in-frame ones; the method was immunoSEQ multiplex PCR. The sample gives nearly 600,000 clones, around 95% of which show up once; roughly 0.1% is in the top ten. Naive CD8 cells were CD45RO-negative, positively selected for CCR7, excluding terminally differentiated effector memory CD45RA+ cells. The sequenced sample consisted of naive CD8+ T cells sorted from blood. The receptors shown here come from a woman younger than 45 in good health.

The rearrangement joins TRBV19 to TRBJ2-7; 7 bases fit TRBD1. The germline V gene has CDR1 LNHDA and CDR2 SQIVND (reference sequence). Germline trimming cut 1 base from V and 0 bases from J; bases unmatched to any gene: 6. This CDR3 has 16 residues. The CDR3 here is CASSIGPGQSSYEQYF. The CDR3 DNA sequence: TGTGCCAGTAGTATAGGTCCGGGACAGAGCTCCTACGAGCAGTACTTC.

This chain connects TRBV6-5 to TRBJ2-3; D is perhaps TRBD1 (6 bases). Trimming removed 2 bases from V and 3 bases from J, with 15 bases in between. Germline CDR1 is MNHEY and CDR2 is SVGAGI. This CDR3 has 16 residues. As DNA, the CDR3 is TGTGCCAGCAGTTACGGCAGGGGCTATGGGACAGATACGCAGTATTTT. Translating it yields CASSYGRGYGTDTQYF.

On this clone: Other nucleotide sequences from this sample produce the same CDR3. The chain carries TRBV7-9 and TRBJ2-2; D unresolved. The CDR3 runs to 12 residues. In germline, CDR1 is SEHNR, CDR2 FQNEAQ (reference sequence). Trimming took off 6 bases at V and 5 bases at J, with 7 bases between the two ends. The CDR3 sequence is CASSPPTGELFF. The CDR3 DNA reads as TGTGCCAGCAGTCCCCCGACCGGGGAGCTGTTTTTT.

The CDR3 DNA reads TGTGCCAGCAGCGTAGCTACACTCAGGAGCTCCTACAATGAGCAGTTCTTC. Amino acids: CASSVATLRSSYNEQFF. The chain recombines TRBV9 with TRBJ2-1; no reliable D call. This CDR3 comprises 17 residues. V was clipped by 0 bases and J by 0 bases, with 13 bases between them. CDR1 is SGDLS and CDR2 is YYNGEE in the germline V gene.

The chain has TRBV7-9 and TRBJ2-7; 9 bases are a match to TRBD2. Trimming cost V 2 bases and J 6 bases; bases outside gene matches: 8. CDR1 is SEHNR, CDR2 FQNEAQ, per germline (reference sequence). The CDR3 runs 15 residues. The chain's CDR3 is CASSLSSLAGFEQYF. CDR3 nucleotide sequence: TGTGCCAGCAGCTTATCTTCACTAGCGGGTTTCGAGCAGTACTTC.

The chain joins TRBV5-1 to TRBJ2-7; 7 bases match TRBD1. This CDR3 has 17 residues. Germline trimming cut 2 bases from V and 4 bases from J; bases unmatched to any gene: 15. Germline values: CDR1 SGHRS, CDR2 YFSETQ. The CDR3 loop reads CASSFHRLGDSRYEQYF. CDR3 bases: TGCGCCAGCAGCTTTCACAGATTAGGGGACAGTCGGTACGAGCAGTACTTC.

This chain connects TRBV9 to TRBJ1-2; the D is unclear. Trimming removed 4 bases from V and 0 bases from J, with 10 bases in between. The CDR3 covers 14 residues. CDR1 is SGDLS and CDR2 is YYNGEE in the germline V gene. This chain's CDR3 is CASSPGFTNYGYTF. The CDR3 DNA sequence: TGTGCCAGCAGCCCAGGATTCACTAACTATGGCTACACCTTC.

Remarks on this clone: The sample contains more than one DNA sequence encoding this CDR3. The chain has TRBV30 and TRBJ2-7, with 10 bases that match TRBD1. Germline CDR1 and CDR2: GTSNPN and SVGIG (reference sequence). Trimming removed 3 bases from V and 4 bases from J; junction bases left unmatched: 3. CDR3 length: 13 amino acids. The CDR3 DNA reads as TGTGCCTGGAGAGGACAGGGGGATTACGAGCAGTACTTC. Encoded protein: CAWRGQGDYEQYF.

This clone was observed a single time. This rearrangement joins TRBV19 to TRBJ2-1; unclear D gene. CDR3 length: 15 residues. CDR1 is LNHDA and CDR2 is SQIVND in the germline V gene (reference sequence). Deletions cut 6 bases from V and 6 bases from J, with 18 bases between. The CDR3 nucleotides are TGTGCCAGTAGCCAATCCCACTTTCTGCGCAATGAGCAGTTCTTC. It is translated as CASSQSHFLRNEQFF.

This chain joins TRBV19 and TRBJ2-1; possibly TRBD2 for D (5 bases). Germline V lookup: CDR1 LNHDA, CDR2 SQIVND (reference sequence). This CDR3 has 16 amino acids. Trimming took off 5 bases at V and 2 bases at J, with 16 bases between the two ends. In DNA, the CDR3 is TGTGCCAGTAGTCCCAAGACTACCCCACCCTACAATGAGCAGTTCTTC. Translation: CASSPKTTPPYNEQFF.

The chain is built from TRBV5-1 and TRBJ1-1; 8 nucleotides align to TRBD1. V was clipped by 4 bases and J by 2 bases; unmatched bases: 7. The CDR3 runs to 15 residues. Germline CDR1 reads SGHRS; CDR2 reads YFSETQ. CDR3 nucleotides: TGCGCCAGCAGCATTCGACAGGGGATAAACACTGAAGCTTTCTTT. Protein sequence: CASSIRQGINTEAFF. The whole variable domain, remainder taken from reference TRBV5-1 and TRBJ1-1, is KAGVTQTPRYLIKTRGQQVTLSCSPISGHRSVSWYQQTPGQGLQFLFEYFSETQRNKGNFPGRFSGRQFSNSRSEMNVSTLELGDSALYLCASSIRQGINTEAFFGQGTRLTVV.

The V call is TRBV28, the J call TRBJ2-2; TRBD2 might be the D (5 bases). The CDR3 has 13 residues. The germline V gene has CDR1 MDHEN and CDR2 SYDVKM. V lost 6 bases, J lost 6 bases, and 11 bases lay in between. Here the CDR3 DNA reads TGTGCCAGCAGCGGAACCGGGGCCGGGGAGCTGTTTTTT. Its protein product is CASSGTGAGELFF.

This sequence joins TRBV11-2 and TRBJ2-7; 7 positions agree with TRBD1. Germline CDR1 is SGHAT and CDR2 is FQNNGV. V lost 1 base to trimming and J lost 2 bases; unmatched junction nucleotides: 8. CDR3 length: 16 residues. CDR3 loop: CASSLALGTAPYEQYF. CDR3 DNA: TGTGCCAGCAGCTTAGCATTGGGGACAGCCCCCTACGAGCAGTACTTC. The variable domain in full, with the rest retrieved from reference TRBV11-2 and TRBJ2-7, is EAGVAQSPRYKIIEKRQSVAFWCNPISGHATLYWYQQILGQGPKLLIQFQNNGVVDDSQLPKDRFSAERLKGVDSTLKIQPAKLEDSAVYLCASSLALGTAPYEQYFGPGTRLTVT.

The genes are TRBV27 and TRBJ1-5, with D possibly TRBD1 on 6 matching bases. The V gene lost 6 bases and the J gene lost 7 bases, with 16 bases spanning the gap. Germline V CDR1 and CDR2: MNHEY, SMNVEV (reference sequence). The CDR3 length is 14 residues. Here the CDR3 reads CASSPGALGQPQHF. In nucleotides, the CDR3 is TGTGCCAGCAGCCCGGGGGCCCTCGGACAGCCCCAGCATTTT.

The CDR3 region is CASSLGALISGSLDEQFF. CDR3 coding DNA: TGTGCCAGCAGCTTAGGCGCGTTAATTAGCGGGAGCTTAGATGAGCAGTTCTTC. This chain joins TRBV11-2 and TRBJ2-1; 9 nucleotides line up with TRBD2. The trim removed 1 base at V and 8 bases at J, leaving 15 bases unmatched. Germline loops: CDR1 SGHAT, CDR2 FQNNGV. CDR3 length: 18 residues.

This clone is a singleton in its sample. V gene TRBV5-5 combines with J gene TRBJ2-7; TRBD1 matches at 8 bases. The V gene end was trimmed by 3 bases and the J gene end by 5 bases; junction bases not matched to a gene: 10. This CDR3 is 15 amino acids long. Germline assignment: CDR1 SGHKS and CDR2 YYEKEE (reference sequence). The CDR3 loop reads CASSSTGQVVNEQYF. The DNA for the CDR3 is TGTGCCAGCAGCTCAACGGGACAGGTAGTTAACGAGCAGTACTTC.

The CDR3 DNA reads TGTGCTAGTGGTTTGGTACTCGGGGGACGCACAGATACGCAGTATTTT. This codes for CASGLVLGGRTDTQYF. The rearrangement links TRBV12-5 to TRBJ2-3; D is possibly TRBD2 (6 bases). V was trimmed by 0 bases and J by 1 base, leaving 11 bases between them. The germline V gene has CDR1 LGHNT and CDR2 FRNRAP. The CDR3 spans 16 residues.

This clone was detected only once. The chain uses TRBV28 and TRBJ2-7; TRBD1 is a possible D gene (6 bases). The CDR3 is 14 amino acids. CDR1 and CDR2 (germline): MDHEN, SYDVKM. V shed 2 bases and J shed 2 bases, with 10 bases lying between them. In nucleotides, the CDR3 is TGTGCCAGCAGTTTACAGGGGTCAGCCTACGAGCAGTACTTC. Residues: CASSLQGSAYEQYF.

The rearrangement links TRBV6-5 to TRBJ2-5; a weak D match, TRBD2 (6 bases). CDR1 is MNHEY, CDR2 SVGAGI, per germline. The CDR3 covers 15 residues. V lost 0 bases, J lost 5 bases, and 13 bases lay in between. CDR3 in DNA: TGTGCCAGCAGTTACTCGATTGACCTAGCGGAGACCCAGTACTTC. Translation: CASSYSIDLAETQYF.

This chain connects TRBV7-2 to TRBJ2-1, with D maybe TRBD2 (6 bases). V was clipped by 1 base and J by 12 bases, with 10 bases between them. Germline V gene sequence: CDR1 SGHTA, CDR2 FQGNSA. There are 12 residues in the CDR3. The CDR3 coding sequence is TGTGCCAGCAGCTTAGGGGACTTTTGGCAGTTCTTC. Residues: CASSLGDFWQFF.

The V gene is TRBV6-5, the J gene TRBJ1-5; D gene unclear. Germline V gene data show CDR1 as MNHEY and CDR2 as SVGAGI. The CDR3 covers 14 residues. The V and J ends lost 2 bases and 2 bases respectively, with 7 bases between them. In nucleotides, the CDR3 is TGTGCCAGCAGTTACGGGTGGGGCAATCAGCCCCAGCATTTT. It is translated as CASSYGWGNQPQHF.

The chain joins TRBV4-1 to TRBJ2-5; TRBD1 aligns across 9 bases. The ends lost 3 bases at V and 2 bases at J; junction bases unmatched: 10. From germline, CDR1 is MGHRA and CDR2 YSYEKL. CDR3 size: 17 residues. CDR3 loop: CASSHNPGQGGQETQYF. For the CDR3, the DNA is TGCGCCAGCAGCCATAACCCGGGACAGGGAGGGCAAGAGACCCAGTACTTC.

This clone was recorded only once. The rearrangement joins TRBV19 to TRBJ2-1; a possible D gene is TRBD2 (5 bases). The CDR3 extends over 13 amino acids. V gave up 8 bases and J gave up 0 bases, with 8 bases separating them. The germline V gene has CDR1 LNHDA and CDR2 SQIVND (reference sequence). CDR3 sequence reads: CASQGGSYNEQFF. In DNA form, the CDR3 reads TGTGCCAGTCAAGGAGGCTCCTACAATGAGCAGTTCTTC.